Following are 10 T cell receptor beta chains from one sample sequenced in a study of T cells in Graves' hyperthyroidism and ophthalmopathy. The source material, RNA transcripts, was used to amplify TCR beta CDR3 regions. Using the HTBI primer set, a first-round RT-PCR was run on the TCR CDR3. TCRdb reanalysed the multiplex PCR reads using MiXCR and keeps one entry per CDR3 protein. The repertoire includes around 600,000 distinct CDR3 sequences, approximately 15% of them detected once, and more than 6% sits in the top ten. The source material was blood. These receptors originate from a woman under 30 with Graves' ophthalmopathy.

This clonotype was found many times. The chain is built from TRBV24-1 and TRBJ2-6; D is unresolved. The germline CDR1 and CDR2 sequences are KGHDR and SFDVKD. CDR3 size: 16 residues. V lost 1 base, J lost 3 bases, and 9 bases lay in between. CDR3: CATSDLSVGGANVLTF. The CDR3 DNA is TGTGCCACCAGTGATTTAAGCGTAGGTGGGGCCAACGTCCTGACTTTC.

This clonotype occurred many times. V usage is TRBV10-3 and J usage is TRBJ2-3; D is perhaps TRBD2 (6 bases). Trimming pared 0 bases from V and 0 bases from J, leaving 10 bases between. The CDR3 length is 16 residues. Germline V CDR1 and CDR2: ENHRY, SYGVKD. The CDR3 sequence is CAISESRGASTDTQYF. The CDR3 region has the DNA TGTGCCATCAGTGAGTCGCGGGGCGCCAGCACAGATACGCAGTATTTT.

This clonotype was seen only a few times. The CDR3 region has the DNA TGCAGTGCTCCTGGACTAGCGGGAGGGCGCTCCTACAATGAGCAGTTCTTC. It yields the protein CSAPGLAGGRSYNEQFF. The chain carries TRBV20-1 and TRBJ2-1, with TRBD2 identical over 15 bases. Germline V gene lookup returns CDR1 DFQATT and CDR2 SNEGSKA (reference sequence). V lost 5 bases to trimming and J lost 0 bases; unmatched junction nucleotides: 5. The CDR3 sequence is 17 residues long.

The CDR3 DNA reads as TGTGCCAGCTCACCACCGTCGGGACTAGCACGTAATGAGCAGTTCTTC. The encoded protein is CASSPPSGLARNEQFF. This chain links TRBV18 with TRBJ2-1; 9 bases are shared with TRBD2. The V and J ends lost 0 bases and 7 bases, in that order; junction bases with no gene match: 7. The CDR3 is made up of 16 amino acids. Germline lookup yields CDR1 KGHSH and CDR2 LQKENI.

This clonotype was picked up many times. This chain links TRBV18 with TRBJ1-5; the D gene is possibly TRBD1 (6 bases). Germline CDR1 KGHSH, CDR2 LQKENI. V lost 2 bases and J lost 7, with 15 bases in between. The CDR3 is 15 amino acids. The CDR3 DNA sequence: TGTGCCAGCTCACCAGAGGCAGGGGTAAGACAGCCCCAGCATTTT. Residues: CASSPEAGVRQPQHF.

The chain recombines TRBV6-2 or TRBV6-3 with TRBJ1-2, with D possibly matching TRBD1 (5 bases). V was clipped by 0 bases and J by 2 bases, with 7 bases between them. The CDR3 totals 14 residues. Germline values: CDR1 MNHEY, CDR2 SVGEGT. The CDR3 loop reads CASSYSRDNYGYTF. The CDR3 DNA reads as TGTGCCAGCAGTTACTCCAGGGACAACTATGGCTACACCTTC.

This clonotype was counted many times. The chain couples TRBV11-3 to TRBJ2-3; D might be TRBD1 or TRBD2, each matching 5 bases. CDR3 length: 15 amino acids. Germline V gene sequence: CDR1 SGHNT, CDR2 YENEEA. V was shortened by 2 bases and J by 4 bases, with 13 bases between the two germline ends. The CDR3 protein is CASSLSWGSADTQYF. The CDR3 coding sequence is TGTGCCAGCAGCTTATCGTGGGGGAGTGCAGATACGCAGTATTTT.

This clonotype occurred a few times. The V call is TRBV24-1, the J call TRBJ2-1; 9 bases are a match to TRBD1. CDR1 is KGHDR and CDR2 is SFDVKD in the germline V gene. The CDR3 is 16 residues long. Trimming at V came to 3 bases and at J to 6 bases, leaving 8 bases not matched to a gene. CDR3 sequence: CATSDNRDRASNEQFF. CDR3 in DNA: TGTGCCACCAGTGATAACCGGGACAGGGCCTCCAATGAGCAGTTCTTC.

In this sample, this clonotype turned up many times. At one end the junction does not follow the germline gene, possibly because of a read error. V is TRBV7-3 and J is TRBJ2-1, with D possibly matching TRBD2 (6 bases). This CDR3 is built from 13 residues. Germline CDR1 and CDR2: SGHTA and FQGTGA. CDR3 in DNA: TGTGCCAGCAGCTCTGGGGCCGCGACCCGGAGGGTCTTC. Translation gives CASSSGAATRRVF.

This clonotype was observed at least ten times. V and J are TRBV9 and TRBJ1-5; possibly TRBD1 for D (6 bases). Trimming pared 4 bases from V and 5 bases from J, leaving 10 bases between. Germline V lookup: CDR1 SGDLS, CDR2 YYNGEE. The CDR3 is 13 residues long. The CDR3 loop reads CASSSSGDQPQHF. The CDR3 DNA follows: TGTGCCAGCAGCTCCTCAGGGGATCAGCCCCAGCATTTT.